Given below is one T cell receptor (beta chain) in context. Its antigen is unidentified. The data are from a study of cytomegalovirus exposure and HLA in healthy donors. Study conclusions and caveats: Some V segments, including TRBV6-2 and TRBV6-3, were excluded as indistinguishable. About 87% or about 30% of the time was how often most TCR beta V segments were productive, according to an earlier analysis. Most TCR sequences proved rare, with some public TCRs found in many donors.

Germline V gene lookup returns CDR1 MGHRA and CDR2 YSYEKL. V was pared by 4 bases and J by 6 bases, with 21 bases between. The CDR3 extends over 16 amino acids. The PCR made use of 60 Vbeta and 13 Jbeta primers. Profiled with immunoSEQ multiplex PCR; TCRdb holds only in-frame clones, not every one. The table lists some 67,000 clones. The sequence came from a woman in her thirties in good health and CMV-seronegative. Specimen: PBMCs. The chain employs TRBV4-1 and TRBJ1-2; maybe TRBD1 (6 bases). CDR3 loop: CASSLRGGGGFDGYTF. The DNA of the CDR3 is TGCGCCAGCAGCCTCCGCGGAGGGGGGGGGTTCGATGGCTACACCTTC.